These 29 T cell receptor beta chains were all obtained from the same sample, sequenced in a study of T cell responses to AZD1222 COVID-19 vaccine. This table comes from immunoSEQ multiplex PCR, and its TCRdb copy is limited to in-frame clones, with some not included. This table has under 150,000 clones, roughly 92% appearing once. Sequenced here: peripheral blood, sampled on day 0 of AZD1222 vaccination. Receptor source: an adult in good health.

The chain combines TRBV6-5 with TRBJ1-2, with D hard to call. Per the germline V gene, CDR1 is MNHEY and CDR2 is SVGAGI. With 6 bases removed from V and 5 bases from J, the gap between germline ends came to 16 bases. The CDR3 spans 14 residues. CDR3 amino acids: CASRTVDRLYGYTF. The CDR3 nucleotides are TGTGCCAGCAGGACGGTGGACCGTCTGTATGGCTACACCTTC.

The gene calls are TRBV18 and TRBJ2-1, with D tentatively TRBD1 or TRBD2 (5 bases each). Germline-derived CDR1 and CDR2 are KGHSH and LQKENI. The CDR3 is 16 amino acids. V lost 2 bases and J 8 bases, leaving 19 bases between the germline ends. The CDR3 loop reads CASSPYRGRLGDEQFF. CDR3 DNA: TGTGCCAGCTCACCATACCGGGGCCGATTGGGAGATGAGCAGTTCTTC.

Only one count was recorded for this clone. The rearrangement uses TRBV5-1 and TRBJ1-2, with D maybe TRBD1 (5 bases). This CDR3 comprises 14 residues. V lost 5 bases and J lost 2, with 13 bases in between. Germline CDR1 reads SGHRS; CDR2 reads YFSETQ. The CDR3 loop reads CASSFGDRNYGYTF. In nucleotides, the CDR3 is TGCGCCAGCAGTTTTGGGGACCGCAACTATGGCTACACCTTC.

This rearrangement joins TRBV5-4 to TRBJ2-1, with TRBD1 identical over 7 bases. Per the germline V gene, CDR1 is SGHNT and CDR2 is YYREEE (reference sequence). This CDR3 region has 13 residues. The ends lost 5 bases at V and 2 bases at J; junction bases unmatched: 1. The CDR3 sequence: CASSTGAYNEQFF. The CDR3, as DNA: TGTGCCAGCAGTACAGGGGCCTACAATGAGCAGTTCTTC.

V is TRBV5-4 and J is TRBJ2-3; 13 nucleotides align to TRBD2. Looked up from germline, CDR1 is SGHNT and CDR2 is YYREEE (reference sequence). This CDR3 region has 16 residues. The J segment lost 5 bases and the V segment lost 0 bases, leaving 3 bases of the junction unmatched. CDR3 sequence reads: CASSLARTSGGDTQYF. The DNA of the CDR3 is TGTGCCAGCAGCTTGGCTCGGACTAGCGGGGGAGATACGCAGTATTTT.

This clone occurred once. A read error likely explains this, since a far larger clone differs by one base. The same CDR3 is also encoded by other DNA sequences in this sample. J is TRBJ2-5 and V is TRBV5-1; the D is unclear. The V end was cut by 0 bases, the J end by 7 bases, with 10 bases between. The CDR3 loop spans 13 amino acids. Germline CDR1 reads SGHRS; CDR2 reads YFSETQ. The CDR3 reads CASSLGLGWTQYF. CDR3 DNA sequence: TGCGCCAGCAGCTTGGGTCTTGGTTGGACCCAGTACTTC.

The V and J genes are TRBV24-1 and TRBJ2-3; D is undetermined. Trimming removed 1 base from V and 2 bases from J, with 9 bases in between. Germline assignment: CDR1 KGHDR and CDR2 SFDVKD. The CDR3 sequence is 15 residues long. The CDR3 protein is CATSDFTANTDTQYF. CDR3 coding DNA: TGTGCCACCAGTGATTTCACCGCTAACACAGATACGCAGTATTTT.

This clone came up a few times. The CDR3 DNA is TGTGCCAGCAGCCAAGAGAACAGGGTAGAAGCTTTCTTT. Its translation is CASSQENRVEAFF. This chain uses TRBV3-1 (or the pseudogene TRBV3-2) with TRBJ1-1, with D possibly being TRBD1 (6 bases). Germline CDR1 LGHDT, CDR2 YNNKEL (reference sequence). Deletions cut 0 bases from V and 8 bases from J, with 10 bases between. This CDR3 contains 13 residues.

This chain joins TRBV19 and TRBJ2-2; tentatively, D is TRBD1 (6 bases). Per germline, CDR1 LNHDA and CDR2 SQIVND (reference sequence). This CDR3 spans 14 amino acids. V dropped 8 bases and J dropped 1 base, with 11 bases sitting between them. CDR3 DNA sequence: TGTGCCAGTCGTTCGGGACAGAACACCGGGGAGCTGTTTTTT. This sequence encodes CASRSGQNTGELFF.

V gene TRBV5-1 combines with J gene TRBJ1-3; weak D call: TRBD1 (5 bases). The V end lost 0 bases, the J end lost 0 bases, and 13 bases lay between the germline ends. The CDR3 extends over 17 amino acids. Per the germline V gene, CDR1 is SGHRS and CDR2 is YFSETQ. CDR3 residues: CASSLEGRMISGNTIYF. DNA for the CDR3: TGCGCCAGCAGCTTGGAGGGACGAATGATCTCTGGAAACACCATATATTTT.

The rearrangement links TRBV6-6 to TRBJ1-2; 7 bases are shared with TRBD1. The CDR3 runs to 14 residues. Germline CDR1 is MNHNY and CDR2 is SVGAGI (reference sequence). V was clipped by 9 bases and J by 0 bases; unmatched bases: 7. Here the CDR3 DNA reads TGTGCCAGTCTGGACAGGTCTCCTAACTATGGCTACACCTTC. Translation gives CASLDRSPNYGYTF.

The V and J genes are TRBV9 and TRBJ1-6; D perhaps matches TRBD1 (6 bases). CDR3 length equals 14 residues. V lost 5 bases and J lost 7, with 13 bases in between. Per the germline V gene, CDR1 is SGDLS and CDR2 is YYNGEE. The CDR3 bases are TGTGCCAGCAGGGGCCAGGGGTTCAATTCACCCCTCCACTTT. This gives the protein CASRGQGFNSPLHF.

In DNA form, the CDR3 reads TGTGCCAGCAAGCGGGGGTCCTACGAGCAGTACTTC. Its translation: CASKRGSYEQYF. The rearrangement links TRBV6-5 to TRBJ2-7, with TRBD2 identical over 8 bases. V trimming: 7 bases; J trimming: 1 base; junction bases outside the gene matches: 0. The CDR3 runs 12 residues. Germline values: CDR1 MNHEY, CDR2 SVGAGI.

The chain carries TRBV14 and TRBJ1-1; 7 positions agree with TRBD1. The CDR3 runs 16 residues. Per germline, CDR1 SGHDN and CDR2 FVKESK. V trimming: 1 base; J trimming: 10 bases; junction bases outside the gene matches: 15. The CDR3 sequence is CASSQVLPTGISGAFF. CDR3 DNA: TGTGCCAGCAGCCAAGTTTTACCGACAGGGATTAGCGGAGCTTTCTTT.

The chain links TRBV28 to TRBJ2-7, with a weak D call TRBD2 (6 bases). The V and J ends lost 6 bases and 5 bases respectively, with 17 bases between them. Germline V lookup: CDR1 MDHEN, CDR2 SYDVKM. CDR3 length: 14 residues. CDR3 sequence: CASSHRDFFHEQYF. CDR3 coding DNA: TGTGCCAGCAGCCACCGGGACTTCTTCCACGAGCAGTACTTC. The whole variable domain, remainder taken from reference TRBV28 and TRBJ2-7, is DVKVTQSSRYLVKRTGEKVFLECVQDMDHENMFWYRQDPGLGLRLIYFSYDVKMKEKGDIPEGYSVSREKKERFSLILESASTNQTSMYLCASSHRDFFHEQYFGPGTRLTVT.

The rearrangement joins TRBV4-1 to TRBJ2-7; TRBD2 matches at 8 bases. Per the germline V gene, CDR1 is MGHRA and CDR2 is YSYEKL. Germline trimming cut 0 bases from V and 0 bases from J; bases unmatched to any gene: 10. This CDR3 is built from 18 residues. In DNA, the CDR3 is TGCGCCAGCAGCCAAGATGGCGGAGCGGGAGCCAGCTCCTACGAGCAGTACTTC. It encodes CASSQDGGAGASSYEQYF.

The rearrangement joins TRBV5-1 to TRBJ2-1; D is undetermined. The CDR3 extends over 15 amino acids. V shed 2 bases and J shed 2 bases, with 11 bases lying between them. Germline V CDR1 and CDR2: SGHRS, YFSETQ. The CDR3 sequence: CASSFTNNPYNEQFF. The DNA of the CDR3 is TGCGCCAGCAGCTTCACTAATAACCCCTACAATGAGCAGTTCTTC.

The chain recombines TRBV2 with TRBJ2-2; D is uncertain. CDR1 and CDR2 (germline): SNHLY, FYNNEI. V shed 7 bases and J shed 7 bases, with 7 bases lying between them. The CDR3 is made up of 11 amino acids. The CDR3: CASTDGGELFF. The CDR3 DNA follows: TGTGCCAGCACGGATGGCGGGGAGCTGTTTTTT.

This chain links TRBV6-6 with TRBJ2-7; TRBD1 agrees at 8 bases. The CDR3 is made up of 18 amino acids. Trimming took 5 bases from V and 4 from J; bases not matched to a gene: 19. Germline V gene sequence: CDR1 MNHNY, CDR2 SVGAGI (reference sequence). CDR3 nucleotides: TGTGCCAGCAGTCCGCAGAGGTCCGTGGACAGGGATAGTTACGAGCAGTACTTC. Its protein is CASSPQRSVDRDSYEQYF.

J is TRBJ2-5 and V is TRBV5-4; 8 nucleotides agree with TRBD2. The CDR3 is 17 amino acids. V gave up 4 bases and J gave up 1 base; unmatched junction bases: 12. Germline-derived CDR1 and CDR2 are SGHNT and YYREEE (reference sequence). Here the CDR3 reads CASSVAGGGGPQETQYF. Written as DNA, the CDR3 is TGTGCCAGCAGCGTCGCGGGCGGCGGGGGGCCCCAAGAGACCCAGTACTTC.

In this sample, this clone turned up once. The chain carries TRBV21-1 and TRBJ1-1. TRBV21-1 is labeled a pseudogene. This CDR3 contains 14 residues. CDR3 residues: CASSMWQGGNEAFF. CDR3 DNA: TGTGCCAGCAGCATGTGGCAGGGGGGGAATGAAGCTTTCTTT.

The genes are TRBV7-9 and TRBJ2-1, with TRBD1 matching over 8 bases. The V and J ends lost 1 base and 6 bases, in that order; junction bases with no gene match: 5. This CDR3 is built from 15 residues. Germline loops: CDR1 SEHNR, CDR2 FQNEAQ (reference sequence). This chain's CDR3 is CASSLGQGRSNEQFF. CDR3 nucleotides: TGTGCCAGCAGCTTAGGACAGGGGAGATCCAATGAGCAGTTCTTC.

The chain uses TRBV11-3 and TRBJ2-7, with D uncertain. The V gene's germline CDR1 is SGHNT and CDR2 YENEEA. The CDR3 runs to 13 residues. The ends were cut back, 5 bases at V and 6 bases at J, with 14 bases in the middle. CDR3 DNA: TGTGCCAGCAGCCCAACGAAAGGTCGCGAGCAGTACTTC. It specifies CASSPTKGREQYF.

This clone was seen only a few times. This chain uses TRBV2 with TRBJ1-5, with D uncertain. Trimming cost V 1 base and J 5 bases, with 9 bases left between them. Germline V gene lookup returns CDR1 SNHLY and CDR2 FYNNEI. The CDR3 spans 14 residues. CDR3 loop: CASSEGLLYQPQHF. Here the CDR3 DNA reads TGTGCCAGCAGTGAAGGTCTTTTGTATCAGCCCCAGCATTTT.

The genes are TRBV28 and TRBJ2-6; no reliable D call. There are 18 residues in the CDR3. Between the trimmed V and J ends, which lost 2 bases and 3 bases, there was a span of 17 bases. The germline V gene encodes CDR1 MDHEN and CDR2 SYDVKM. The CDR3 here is CASSLIMTPAVGANVLTF. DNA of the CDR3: TGTGCCAGCAGTTTAATAATGACGCCGGCTGTTGGGGCCAACGTCCTGACTTTC.

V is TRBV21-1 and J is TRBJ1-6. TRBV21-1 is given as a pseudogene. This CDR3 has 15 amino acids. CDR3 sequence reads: CASREPGRNNSPLHF. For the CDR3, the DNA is TGTGCCAGCAGGGAGCCGGGACGCAATAATTCACCCCTCCACTTT.

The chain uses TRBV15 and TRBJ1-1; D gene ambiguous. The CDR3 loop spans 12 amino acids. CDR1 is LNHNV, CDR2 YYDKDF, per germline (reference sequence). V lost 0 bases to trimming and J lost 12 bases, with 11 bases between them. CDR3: CATSRDGRLPFF. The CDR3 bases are TGTGCCACCAGCAGAGATGGCAGGCTCCCTTTCTTT.

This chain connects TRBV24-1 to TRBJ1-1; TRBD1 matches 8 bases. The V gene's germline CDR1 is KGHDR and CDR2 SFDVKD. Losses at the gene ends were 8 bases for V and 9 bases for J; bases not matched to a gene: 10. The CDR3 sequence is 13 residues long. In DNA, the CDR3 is TGTGCCACCATAATACAGGGGGAATCAAAAGCTTTCTTT. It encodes CATIIQGESKAFF.

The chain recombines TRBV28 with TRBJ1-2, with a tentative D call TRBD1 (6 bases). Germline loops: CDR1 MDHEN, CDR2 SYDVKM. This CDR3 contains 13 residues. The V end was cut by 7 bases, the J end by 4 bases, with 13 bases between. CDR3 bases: TGTGCCAGCAACGCAGGGGCGCCCTATGGCTACACCTTC. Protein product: CASNAGAPYGYTF.